The present T cell receptor (beta chain) was sequenced within a study of blood T cell repertoires in COVID-19. Study-level background: The origin of the acute and convalescent COVID-19 samples was the United States, Italy and Spain. The cDNA or gDNA used as material had been derived from T cells, B-cell-depleted T cells, or PBMCs.

This CDR3 is 12 amino acids long. Germline V CDR1 and CDR2: SGHRS, YFSETQ. The germline V and J ends were trimmed by 3 bases and 3 bases, with 6 bases remaining between them. Per the original methods: The authors estimated nucleated cell counts from reference gene primer amplification. Measured with immunoSEQ multiplex PCR; TCRdb has only the in-frame clones, and not every one. That table is the source of V, J and clone size, and D and trimming were worked out from the DNA. The sample has 93,000 or so clones; approximately 90% are singletons. The receptor was derived from an elderly woman in a cohort sampled during active COVID-19. The sample consisted of peripheral blood. The chain uses TRBV5-1 and TRBJ2-5; D unclear. The CDR3 sequence is CASSYSKETQYF. The DNA for the CDR3 is TGCGCCAGCAGCTATTCAAAAGAGACCCAGTACTTC.